This T cell receptor (beta chain) was sequenced during a study of T-cell memory formation after mild COVID-19. Whole-study results and caveats: Among clones peaking at day 37 in the second wave, SARS-CoV-2 specificity remained unconfirmed.

This CDR3 is built from 14 residues. In germline, CDR1 is MNHEY, CDR2 SVGAGI. Trimming cost V 2 bases and J 1 base, with 7 bases left between them. For this clonotype: Its specificity is not known.

Barcoded TCR alpha and TCR beta cDNA libraries with UMIs came from 5'RACE using constant-segment primers. From the 5' RACE reads, TCRdb called clonotypes with MiXCR, one entry per CDR3 protein. The data contain around 340,000 distinct CDR3 sequences, roughly 21% of them singletons. This chain joins TRBV6-5 and TRBJ2-3; the D is unclear. Sequencing input: PBMCs or a T cell subset sorted from them (not recorded which). The source of this sequence is an adult woman who had mild COVID-19 (a few samples of this study predate the infection). Cell type and time point are not known. The CDR3 here is CASSYGLRTDTQYF. The CDR3 DNA reads as TGTGCCAGCAGTTACGGGCTCCGCACAGATACGCAGTATTTT.